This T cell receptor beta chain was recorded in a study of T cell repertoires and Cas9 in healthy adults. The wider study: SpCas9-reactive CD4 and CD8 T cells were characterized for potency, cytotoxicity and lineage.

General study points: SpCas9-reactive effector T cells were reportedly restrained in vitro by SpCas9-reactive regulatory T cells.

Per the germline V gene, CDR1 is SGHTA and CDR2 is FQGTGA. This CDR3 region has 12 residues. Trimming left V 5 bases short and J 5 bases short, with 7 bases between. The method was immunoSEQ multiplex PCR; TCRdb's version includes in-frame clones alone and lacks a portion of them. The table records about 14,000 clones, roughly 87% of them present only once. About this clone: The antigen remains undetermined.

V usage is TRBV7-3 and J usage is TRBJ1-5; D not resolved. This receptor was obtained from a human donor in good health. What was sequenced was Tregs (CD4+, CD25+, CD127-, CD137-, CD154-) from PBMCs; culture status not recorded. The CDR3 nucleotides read TGTGCCAGCAGCGATCCCCATCAGCCCCAGCATTTT. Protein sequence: CASSDPHQPQHF.